The 27 T cell receptor beta chains reported below all come from one sample, sequenced in a study of blood T cell repertoires in COVID-19. Some clones are missing from TCRdb's copy, which holds only in-frame ones; the method was immunoSEQ multiplex PCR. This sample has roughly 190,000 clones, with roughly 94% found just once. Material for sequencing was peripheral blood. These receptor sequences come from a man aged 25 to 45 with COVID-19, enrolled during active disease.

This rearrangement joins TRBV5-4 to TRBJ2-7, with D tentatively TRBD2 (6 bases). Trimming cost V 0 bases and J 2 bases, with 9 bases left between them. The V gene's germline CDR1 is SGHNT and CDR2 YYREEE (reference sequence). The CDR3 totals 14 residues. CDR3 residues: CASSLAGVTYEQYF. The CDR3 DNA reads as TGTGCCAGCAGCTTGGCGGGGGTTACCTACGAGCAGTACTTC.

The chain couples TRBV3-1 (or the pseudogene TRBV3-2) to TRBJ1-1; 7 nucleotides agree with TRBD1. The trim removed 4 bases at V and 4 bases at J, leaving 9 bases unmatched. CDR3 length: 15 residues. From germline, CDR1 is LGHDT and CDR2 YNNKEL (reference sequence). The CDR3: CASSPWDSAGTEAFF. The CDR3 DNA sequence: TGTGCCAGCAGCCCATGGGACAGCGCCGGCACTGAAGCTTTCTTT.

The V gene is TRBV2, the J gene TRBJ1-1; D perhaps matches TRBD1 (6 bases). The germline CDR1 and CDR2 sequences are SNHLY and FYNNEI. The CDR3 has 12 residues. Between the trimmed V and J ends, which lost 7 bases and 8 bases, there was a span of 14 bases. DNA for the CDR3: TGTGCCAGCACCGCCGGGACAATGGAAGCTTTCTTT. Its translation is CASTAGTMEAFF. Complete variable domain (other parts from reference TRBV2 and TRBJ1-1): EPEVTQTPSHQVTQMGQEVILRCVPISNHLYFYWYRQILGQKVEFLVSFYNNEISEKSEIFDDQFSVERPDGSNFTLKIRSTKLEDSAMYFCASTAGTMEAFFGQGTRLTVV.

The V gene is TRBV5-6, the J gene TRBJ1-3; a weak D match, TRBD1 (5 bases). This CDR3 has 15 amino acids. Germline V gives CDR1 SGHDT, CDR2 YYEEEE. V gave up 1 base and J gave up 0 bases, with 8 bases separating them. CDR3: CASSLNRYSGNTIYF. Written as DNA, the CDR3 is TGTGCCAGCAGCTTGAACAGGTACTCTGGAAACACCATATATTTT.

This chain connects TRBV5-1 to TRBJ1-4, with D unresolved. The ends were cut back, 2 bases at V and 11 bases at J, with 16 bases in the middle. This CDR3 comprises 14 residues. Germline lookup yields CDR1 SGHRS and CDR2 YFSETQ. CDR3 residues: CASSFPMGAGKLFF. In nucleotides, the CDR3 is TGCGCCAGCAGCTTCCCGATGGGAGCTGGGAAACTGTTTTTT.

This chain uses TRBV27 with TRBJ2-2, with 7 nucleotides matching TRBD1. V gave up 2 bases and J gave up 5 bases; unmatched junction bases: 8. The CDR3 is made up of 16 amino acids. Germline CDR1 and CDR2: MNHEY and SMNVEV (reference sequence). This chain's CDR3 is CASSLGAGGGTGELFF. In DNA, the CDR3 is TGTGCCAGCAGTTTAGGGGCAGGGGGTGGTACCGGGGAGCTGTTTTTT.

This clone was seen only a few times. The chain couples TRBV5-4 to TRBJ1-2, with D perhaps matching TRBD1 (6 bases). Germline values: CDR1 SGHNT, CDR2 YYREEE (reference sequence). This CDR3 contains 14 residues. Trimming took off 2 bases at V and 6 bases at J, with 14 bases between the two ends. The CDR3 DNA follows: TGTGCCAGCAGCTTTAACAGGGCGGGGGATGGCTACACCTTC. Its translation is CASSFNRAGDGYTF.

V is TRBV4-1 and J is TRBJ2-3; 10 nucleotides match TRBD2. This CDR3 contains 16 residues. V lost 1 base to trimming and J lost 6 bases; unmatched junction nucleotides: 7. Germline V CDR1 and CDR2: MGHRA, YSYEKL. DNA of the CDR3: TGCGCCAGCAGCCAAGGAAGCGGGGGGGCGGAGGATACGCAGTATTTT. Translating gives CASSQGSGGAEDTQYF.

This chain connects TRBV7-9 to TRBJ1-2, with a weak D call TRBD1 (5 bases). CDR3 length equals 14 residues. Trimming removed 0 bases at V and 5 bases at J, with 10 bases between. Germline V gives CDR1 SEHNR, CDR2 FQNEAQ (reference sequence). CDR3 sequence reads: CASSLADRPYGYTF. The CDR3 nucleotides read TGTGCCAGCAGCTTAGCCGACAGACCGTATGGCTACACCTTC.

The chain recombines TRBV28 with TRBJ1-2; 9 bases agree with TRBD1. CDR3 length: 15 residues. Trimming took 5 bases from V and 8 from J; bases not matched to a gene: 12. Germline CDR1 reads MDHEN; CDR2 reads SYDVKM. The CDR3 here is CASSTMGQGNEGYTF. CDR3 coding DNA: TGTGCCAGCAGTACGATGGGACAGGGCAACGAGGGCTACACCTTC.

This clone appeared once. The CDR3 loop is CASSTWGQGGTEAFF. CDR3 sequence (DNA): TGTGCCAGCAGCACTTGGGGACAGGGCGGGACTGAAGCTTTCTTT. The chain is built from TRBV7-9 and TRBJ1-1; 9 nucleotides agree with TRBD1. This CDR3 contains 15 residues. V gave up 5 bases and J gave up 5 bases; unmatched junction bases: 9. The germline CDR1 and CDR2 sequences are SEHNR and FQNEAQ (reference sequence).

This clone was recorded once. This chain uses TRBV4-1 with TRBJ1-1; D is undetermined. In germline, CDR1 is MGHRA, CDR2 YSYEKL. Trimming left V 3 bases short and J 1 base short, with 12 bases between. There are 15 residues in the CDR3. CDR3 protein: CASSHTQISNTEAFF. In DNA form, the CDR3 reads TGCGCCAGCAGCCATACACAGATCTCGAACACTGAAGCTTTCTTT.

This clone was detected only a few times. The chain recombines TRBV9 with TRBJ2-7; 7 positions match TRBD2. Germline V gives CDR1 SGDLS, CDR2 YYNGEE. Trimming removed 3 bases from V and 2 bases from J; junction bases left unmatched: 14. The CDR3 contains 17 residues. CDR3 in amino acids: CASSAQGGRGGPYEQYF. CDR3 coding DNA: TGTGCCAGCAGCGCCCAGGGAGGGCGCGGAGGGCCCTACGAGCAGTACTTC.

The chain recombines TRBV19 with TRBJ2-2; D might be TRBD1 (5 bases). Trimming took 8 bases from V and 7 from J, leaving 11 bases between them. This CDR3 comprises 12 residues. Germline CDR1 LNHDA, CDR2 SQIVND (reference sequence). DNA of the CDR3: TGTGCCAGTGGGGTAAGGGGCGGGGAGCTGTTTTTT. Translating it yields CASGVRGGELFF. Variable domain in full (rest from reference TRBV19 and TRBJ2-2): DGGITQSPKYLFRKEGQNVTLSCEQNLNHDAMYWYRQDPGQGLRLIYYSQIVNDFQKGDIAEGYSVSREKKESFPLTVTSAQKNPTAFYLCASGVRGGELFFGEGSRLTVL.

The chain employs TRBV13 and TRBJ1-4; 7 bases fit TRBD1. The length of the CDR3 is 15 residues. Losses at the gene ends were 5 bases for V and 4 bases for J; bases not matched to a gene: 7. The germline V gene encodes CDR1 PRHDT and CDR2 FYEKMQ (reference sequence). The CDR3 reads CASSARQGVNEKLFF. DNA for the CDR3: TGTGCCAGCAGCGCCAGACAGGGAGTTAATGAAAAACTGTTTTTT.

This chain connects TRBV14 to TRBJ2-7, with 8 bases lining up with TRBD2. The CDR3 loop spans 16 amino acids. V lost 0 bases, J lost 3 bases, and 7 bases stayed unmatched. Germline V gene sequence: CDR1 SGHDN, CDR2 FVKESK. The CDR3 is CASSQEDRTSGYEQYF. CDR3 sequence (DNA): TGTGCCAGCAGCCAAGAAGATCGAACTAGCGGCTACGAGCAGTACTTC.

J is TRBJ1-1 and V is TRBV18; D is ambiguous. The CDR3 loop spans 14 amino acids. Deletions cut 3 bases from V and 4 bases from J, with 12 bases between. Germline V gives CDR1 KGHSH, CDR2 LQKENI. The CDR3, as DNA: TGTGCCAGCTCACCCCTTGTGGAGGGCACTGAAGCTTTCTTT. Amino acids: CASSPLVEGTEAFF.

In nucleotides, the CDR3 is TGTGCCAGCCGGCGACATTTCTCGAACACAGATACGCAGTATTTT. Protein sequence: CASRRHFSNTDTQYF. The chain is built from TRBV5-4 and TRBJ2-3; the D is unclear. Trimming took 7 bases from V and 2 from J, leaving 17 bases between them. Per the germline V gene, CDR1 is SGHNT and CDR2 is YYREEE (reference sequence). CDR3 size: 15 residues.

This clone appeared once. The CDR3 protein is CASTGEGYGYTF. As DNA, the CDR3 is TGTGCCAGCACCGGGGAGGGCTATGGCTACACCTTC. This rearrangement joins TRBV9 to TRBJ1-2; D is uncertain. This CDR3 region has 12 residues. V was clipped by 6 bases and J by 4 bases, with 10 bases between them. Germline CDR1 SGDLS, CDR2 YYNGEE.

The sample holds one count of this clone. CDR3 in DNA: TGTGCCAGCAGCCCGGACTTAAACTATGGCTACACCTTC. Translation gives CASSPDLNYGYTF. V is TRBV3-1 (or the pseudogene TRBV3-2) and J is TRBJ1-2; D is unresolved. V lost 4 bases and J lost 2, with 8 bases in between. This CDR3 is 13 amino acids long. CDR1 is LGHDT, CDR2 YNNKEL, per germline (reference sequence).

This clone was found once. The chain employs TRBV12-3 or TRBV12-4 and TRBJ1-2; D call uncertain. This CDR3 comprises 12 residues. Trimming shortened V by 3 bases and J by 6 bases, and 8 bases separated the two germline ends. CDR3 amino acids: CASSFSLNGYTF. CDR3 DNA sequence: TGTGCCAGCAGTTTTAGTTTGAATGGCTACACCTTC.

This chain uses TRBV6-5 with TRBJ2-1, with D possibly matching TRBD1 (5 bases). Trimming cost V 6 bases and J 1 base, with 10 bases left between them. Germline values: CDR1 MNHEY, CDR2 SVGAGI. The CDR3 spans 14 residues. The CDR3 here is CASRSQGSYNEQFF. For the CDR3, the DNA is TGTGCCAGCAGGTCCCAGGGTTCCTACAATGAGCAGTTCTTC.

The rearrangement uses TRBV5-1 and TRBJ2-1, with TRBD2 matching 10 bases. The CDR3 has 15 amino acids. After removal of 0 bases from V and 9 bases from J, the junction contained 6 bases not matched to a gene. Germline assignment: CDR1 SGHRS and CDR2 YFSETQ. The CDR3 DNA reads as TGCGCCAGCAGCTTGGTGGAGCGGGGGGGCCTTGAGCAGTTCTTC. Translating gives CASSLVERGGLEQFF.

The count of this clone is one. The chain joins TRBV5-6 to TRBJ2-2; 12 nucleotides line up with TRBD1. J lost 10 bases, V lost 1 base, and 5 bases had no gene match. CDR1 is SGHDT and CDR2 is YYEEEE in the germline V gene. CDR3 length: 15 residues. CDR3 coding DNA: TGTGCCAGCAGCTTGCCCGGGACAGGGGGCGAGGAGCTGTTTTTT. Translated: CASSLPGTGGEELFF.

The chain joins TRBV10-1 to TRBJ2-7; D gene uncertain. The V gene's germline CDR1 is WNHNN and CDR2 SYGVQD (reference sequence). This CDR3 region has 15 residues. Trimming pared 11 bases from V and 2 bases from J, leaving 22 bases between. For the CDR3, the DNA is TGCGCCCAGACTTTCTCCGTAGCTGCAACCTACGAGCAGTACTTC. Amino acids: CAQTFSVAATYEQYF.

The chain uses TRBV3-1 (or the pseudogene TRBV3-2) and TRBJ2-7, with TRBD2 identical over 9 bases. The germline V gene has CDR1 LGHDT and CDR2 YNNKEL (reference sequence). Trimming at V came to 0 bases and at J to 4 bases, leaving 13 bases not matched to a gene. The CDR3 is 18 residues long. CDR3 sequence (DNA): TGTGCCAGCAGCCAAGAACTCCCCGGGGCGGGGGGGCCTTACGAGCAGTACTTC. This translates into CASSQELPGAGGPYEQYF.

Here the CDR3 DNA reads TGCGCCAGCAGCTCACGGACAGGGAGCTATGGCTACACCTTC. It codes for CASSSRTGSYGYTF. The chain uses TRBV5-1 and TRBJ1-2; 8 bases agree with TRBD1. The CDR3 runs to 14 residues. The J segment lost 4 bases and the V segment lost 3 bases, leaving 5 bases of the junction unmatched. The V gene's germline CDR1 is SGHRS and CDR2 YFSETQ.